These 23 T cell receptor beta chains were sequenced from one sample in a study of CD8+ T cells in alopecia areata. Treatment indicated: oral pan-JAK inhibitor, 5-10 mg twice daily. RNA was isolated and reverse transcribed to cDNA, the sequencing template. Profiled with immunoSEQ multiplex PCR; TCRdb holds only in-frame clones, not every one. The table has around 290,000 clones, 58% seen once. The source was CD4+ T cells sorted from blood, collected at week 24, from a patient treated with tofacitinib. The receptors shown here come from a human donor with alopecia areata.

This rearrangement joins TRBV5-1 to TRBJ2-3, with D perhaps assigned TRBD1 or TRBD2 (6 bases each). Trimming left V 4 bases short and J 6 bases short, with 15 bases between. This CDR3 is 14 amino acids long. From germline, CDR1 is SGHRS and CDR2 YFSETQ. In nucleotides, the CDR3 is TGCGCCAGCAGCAGGCGGGACACCAGGGATACGCAGTATTTT. This codes for CASSRRDTRDTQYF.

The chain links TRBV7-9 to TRBJ2-1, with 10 bases lining up with TRBD1. Trimming took 5 bases from V and 14 from J; bases not matched to a gene: 6. Germline V gene sequence: CDR1 SEHNR, CDR2 FQNEAQ (reference sequence). This CDR3 is built from 12 residues. The CDR3 region is CASSNLTGGKFF. The CDR3 DNA reads TGTGCCAGCAGCAATTTGACAGGGGGCAAGTTCTTC.

Notes on this clone: The sample carries other DNA sequences with the same CDR3. This chain uses TRBV18 with TRBJ2-1, with D unclear. The germline CDR1 and CDR2 sequences are KGHSH and LQKENI. Trimming pared 1 base from V and 6 bases from J, leaving 4 bases between. The CDR3 covers 12 residues. The CDR3 nucleotides are TGTGCCAGCTCACCACAGGGCAATGAGCAGTTCTTC. Amino acid sequence: CASSPQGNEQFF.

The chain carries TRBV28 and TRBJ2-7; D is uncertain. The V end lost 2 bases, the J end lost 3 bases, and 5 bases lay between the germline ends. This CDR3 is built from 12 residues. CDR1 MDHEN and CDR2 SYDVKM come from the germline V gene. In DNA form, the CDR3 reads TGTGCCAGCAGTTTAGTACGCTACGAGCAGTACTTC. Its protein is CASSLVRYEQYF.

This clone has more than one count but fewer than ten. The V gene is TRBV6-6, the J gene TRBJ2-5; D may be TRBD2 (6 bases). Germline CDR1 is MNHNY and CDR2 is SVGAGI (reference sequence). V gave up 0 bases and J gave up 9 bases, with 14 bases separating them. The CDR3 has 14 amino acids. CDR3 nucleotide sequence: TGTGCCAGCAGTTACTCGGCACAGCCGGGGGCCCAGTACTTC. It translates to CASSYSAQPGAQYF.

J is TRBJ1-1 and V is TRBV18; D uncertain. The CDR3 runs 15 residues. Looked up from germline, CDR1 is KGHSH and CDR2 is LQKENI. V shed 5 bases and J shed 2 bases, with 15 bases lying between them. CDR3 nucleotides: TGTGCCAGCTCAATCAACTCGGGAGGAAACACTGAAGCTTTCTTT. Translated: CASSINSGGNTEAFF.

The count of this clone is one. This chain uses TRBV9 with TRBJ1-2, with D possibly being TRBD1 (6 bases). Germline V lookup: CDR1 SGDLS, CDR2 YYNGEE. Trimming removed 1 base from V and 2 bases from J, with 9 bases in between. The CDR3 is made up of 14 amino acids. CDR3: CASSVTQGNYGYTF. For the CDR3, the DNA is TGTGCCAGCAGCGTAACTCAGGGGAACTATGGCTACACCTTC.

J is TRBJ2-5 and V is TRBV5-1; D not resolved. The length of the CDR3 is 13 residues. V lost 0 bases and J 3 bases, leaving 6 bases between the germline ends. Per the germline V gene, CDR1 is SGHRS and CDR2 is YFSETQ. The CDR3 bases are TGCGCCAGCAGCTTGGGTTTCGAAGAGACCCAGTACTTC. Its protein product is CASSLGFEETQYF. The whole variable domain, filled in from reference TRBV5-1 and TRBJ2-5, reads KAGVTQTPRYLIKTRGQQVTLSCSPISGHRSVSWYQQTPGQGLQFLFEYFSETQRNKGNFPGRFSGRQFSNSRSEMNVSTLELGDSALYLCASSLGFEETQYFGPGTRLLVL.

This clone is a singleton in its sample. The chain is built from TRBV28 and TRBJ1-1; D not certain. CDR1 and CDR2 (germline): MDHEN, SYDVKM. This CDR3 is 15 amino acids long. The V end was cut by 5 bases, the J end by 1 base, with 14 bases between. In DNA form, the CDR3 reads TGTGCCAGCAGTCTACGGAGTAGCGAGAACACTGAAGCTTTCTTT. Translation gives CASSLRSSENTEAFF.

V gene TRBV5-1 combines with J gene TRBJ2-5; D call uncertain. The V gene's germline CDR1 is SGHRS and CDR2 YFSETQ. CDR3 size: 11 residues. Deletions cut 6 bases from V and 2 bases from J, with 5 bases between. CDR3: CASTQQETQYF. Here the CDR3 DNA reads TGCGCCAGCACCCAGCAAGAGACCCAGTACTTC.

This clone has a count of ten or more. Other DNA sequences in the sample encode the same CDR3. The rearrangement joins TRBV5-1 to TRBJ2-2; D unresolved. Germline V lookup: CDR1 SGHRS, CDR2 YFSETQ. V gave up 0 bases and J gave up 2 bases, with 2 bases separating them. This CDR3 is built from 13 residues. CDR3 sequence: CASSLDNTGELFF. In nucleotides, the CDR3 is TGCGCCAGCAGCTTGGACAACACCGGGGAGCTGTTTTTT.

This clone was picked up one time. The chain carries TRBV30 and TRBJ2-6; no reliable D call. The V end was cut by 0 bases, the J end by 0 bases, with 9 bases between. In germline, CDR1 is GTSNPN, CDR2 SVGIG (reference sequence). The CDR3 consists of 16 residues. Here the CDR3 DNA reads TGTGCCTGGAGTGTCGTGCAGACCTCTGGGGCCAACGTCCTGACTTTC. The encoded protein is CAWSVVQTSGANVLTF.

The J gene is TRBJ1-5, the V gene TRBV27; D is perhaps TRBD1 (5 bases). V lost 4 bases and J 1 base, leaving 5 bases between the germline ends. Per germline, CDR1 MNHEY and CDR2 SMNVEV (reference sequence). The CDR3 is 13 amino acids. The CDR3 spells CASSWDSNQPQHF. Here the CDR3 DNA reads TGTGCCAGCAGTTGGGACAGCAATCAGCCCCAGCATTTT.

The chain combines TRBV29-1 with TRBJ2-1; D assignment may be TRBD1 or TRBD2 (7 bases each). The CDR3 length is 13 residues. V lost 8 bases and J 10 bases, leaving 21 bases between the germline ends. Germline V gene sequence: CDR1 SQVTM, CDR2 ANQGSEA. As DNA, the CDR3 is TGCAGCTCTCGAGGAGGCGGGGGACAGGAGCAGTTCTTC. It yields the protein CSSRGGGGQEQFF.

This clone occurred a few times. This chain connects TRBV9 to TRBJ2-7; a weak D match, TRBD1 (5 bases). This CDR3 has 16 residues. From germline, CDR1 is SGDLS and CDR2 YYNGEE. V was trimmed by 0 bases and J by 2 bases, leaving 15 bases between them. As DNA, the CDR3 is TGTGCCAGCAGCGTAGACCCCGACAGCCGACCCTACGAGCAGTACTTC. Translating gives CASSVDPDSRPYEQYF.

The chain is built from TRBV15 and TRBJ2-3, with a weak D call TRBD1 (5 bases). The CDR3 spans 13 residues. Per the germline V gene, CDR1 is LNHNV and CDR2 is YYDKDF (reference sequence). The V end was cut by 7 bases, the J end by 0 bases, with 8 bases between. The CDR3 bases are TGTGCCACCAAGGGGCGGAGCACAGATACGCAGTATTTT. This encodes CATKGRSTDTQYF. The whole variable domain, filled in from reference TRBV15 and TRBJ2-3, reads DAMVIQNPRYQVTQFGKPVTLSCSQTLNHNVMYWYQQKSSQAPKLLFHYYDKDFNNEADTPDNFQSRRPNTSFCFLDIRSPGLGDTAMYLCATKGRSTDTQYFGPGTRLTVL.

The table lists this clone with a few counts. The chain couples TRBV29-1 to TRBJ1-2; no reliable D call. V was clipped by 4 bases and J by 4 bases, with 13 bases between them. Germline V gene data show CDR1 as SQVTM and CDR2 as ANQGSEA. CDR3 length: 13 amino acids. The CDR3 region has the DNA TGCAGCGTTGCACCCTTACGACCCTATGGCTACACCTTC. Encoded protein: CSVAPLRPYGYTF.

The chain recombines TRBV5-1 with TRBJ2-5, with D hard to call. CDR3 length: 16 amino acids. The V and J ends lost 3 bases and 1 base respectively, with 16 bases between them. Germline CDR1 and CDR2: SGHRS and YFSETQ. As DNA, the CDR3 is TGCGCCAGCAGCTCACCTTCGGCAGAATTCCAAGAGACCCAGTACTTC. It specifies CASSSPSAEFQETQYF.

The gene calls are TRBV4-3 and TRBJ1-1, with D hard to call. Trimming cost V 0 bases and J 11 bases, with 16 bases left between them. The CDR3 loop spans 14 amino acids. Looked up from germline, CDR1 is LGHNA and CDR2 is YSLEER. CDR3 DNA: TGCGCCAGCAGCCAAGAGGAGGGTATACAGCGGGCTTTCTTT. Its protein is CASSQEEGIQRAFF.

The V gene is TRBV15, the J gene TRBJ2-7; 15 bases are a match to TRBD2. There are 17 residues in the CDR3. Germline CDR1 reads LNHNV; CDR2 reads YYDKDF (reference sequence). Trimming took 3 bases from V and 3 from J; bases not matched to a gene: 6. The CDR3 loop reads CATSRPGLAGGNYEQYF. CDR3 nucleotides: TGTGCCACCAGCAGGCCGGGACTAGCGGGGGGAAACTACGAGCAGTACTTC. Full variable domain (rest looked up from reference TRBV15 and TRBJ2-7): DAMVIQNPRYQVTQFGKPVTLSCSQTLNHNVMYWYQQKSSQAPKLLFHYYDKDFNNEADTPDNFQSRRPNTSFCFLDIRSPGLGDTAMYLCATSRPGLAGGNYEQYFGPGTRLTVT.

This clone is a singleton in its sample. V and J are TRBV10-3 and TRBJ2-3, with TRBD2 identical over 13 bases. Per the germline V gene, CDR1 is ENHRY and CDR2 is SYGVKD. The CDR3 extends over 15 amino acids. V trimming: 8 bases; J trimming: 2 bases; junction bases outside the gene matches: 4. Here the CDR3 reads CAIRGLAGNTDTQYF. CDR3 in DNA: TGTGCCATCCGGGGACTAGCGGGGAACACAGATACGCAGTATTTT.

This clone was detected only a few times. V and J are TRBV7-3 and TRBJ2-7, with 10 positions matching TRBD1. CDR3 length equals 14 residues. Trimming took 5 bases from V and 5 from J; bases not matched to a gene: 6. Germline assignment: CDR1 SGHTA and CDR2 FQGTGA. The CDR3 nucleotides read TGTGCCAGCAGCCCGACAGGGGGCGGAGACGAGCAGTACTTC. Translated: CASSPTGGGDEQYF. Full variable domain (rest looked up from reference TRBV7-3 and TRBJ2-7): GAGVSQTPSNKVTEKGKYVELRCDPISGHTALYWYRQSLGQGPEFLIYFQGTGAADDSGLPNDRFFAVRPEGSVSTLKIQRTERGDSAVYLCASSPTGGGDEQYFGPGTRLTVT.

The CDR3, as DNA: TGCAGCGTTAGCGGGGGTAGCTATGGCTACACCTTC. Its protein product is CSVSGGSYGYTF. This chain connects TRBV29-1 to TRBJ1-2; a weak D match, TRBD1 (5 bases). Trimming left V 5 bases short and J 4 bases short, with 11 bases between. The germline gives CDR1 SQVTM, CDR2 ANQGSEA. CDR3 length: 12 amino acids. Filled out from reference TRBV29-1 and TRBJ1-2, the complete variable domain reads SAVISQKPSRDICQRGTSLTIQCQVDSQVTMMFWYRQQPGQSLTLIATANQGSEATYESGFVIDKFPISRPNLTFSTLTVSNMSPEDSSIYLCSVSGGSYGYTFGSGTRLTVV.